The present T cell receptor beta chain was sequenced within a study of identical twins (dated by TCRdb to between 2015 and 2016). About the full investigation: To test whether fetal clonotypes persist, the study used deep sequencing on TCR alpha and beta repertoires from monozygotic twins, unrelated adults of various ages, and cord blood. To rule out contamination, replicate twin experiments were performed at different times with different library preparation protocols. The investigation overall reported the following: The excess sharing between twins in beta out-of-frame sequences was weaker because fewer shared sequences reduced the signal-to-noise ratio. Compared with coincidental sharing between unrelated individuals, out-of-frame TCR alpha sequences shared between twins had an excess of sequences with low generation probability. In monozygotic twins, out-of-frame TCR alpha sharing was systematically underestimated by recombination models, although the models agreed with sharing between unrelated individuals. Because the same donors could not be followed over many years, conclusions were based on cross-sectional statistical analysis. Invariant T cells such as MAIT and iNKT could partly confound zero-insertion analyses, although diverse VJ usage argued against such confounding for most clonotypes. Fewer insertions were carried by abundant cord blood beta clonotypes; a weaker similar trend was observed in young adult naive repertoires, while no such trend was observed in memory repertoires.

CDR1 and CDR2 were assigned from the germline V gene (reference sequence) as DFQATT and SNEGSKA. V sheds 4 bases and J sheds 2 bases, leaving 10 bases between their ends. Spanning cysteine to phenylalanine, the CDR3 consists of 13 amino acids. The retained sequence is limited to the CDR3, 39 bases, with the frame set at the first base. The library was generated by 5' RACE. The run used an Illumina HiSeq 2000. A universal primer binding site was added through template switching, and the final cDNA carried a unique molecular identifier so that TCR cDNA molecules could be counted accurately. Specific primers in the conserved constant-segment region were used to synthesize first-strand cDNA for TCR alpha and beta chains. To control for contamination, each cDNA library was double barcoded with a SMART-Mk sample barcode plus Illumina barcodes. TruSeq adapter sequences, together with Illumina sample barcodes, were added in two successive PCR steps. TCR alpha and beta cDNA libraries were sequenced on the Illumina HiSeq platform with custom primers. The paper's processing steps were these. MiGEC processed the raw reads to extract unique molecular identifiers, while MiXCR was used to determine the CDR3 positions. For each individual, recombination models were inferred using an EM algorithm with the repgenHMM and IGoR tools. The analysis of shared clonotypes was done with the tcR package in R, with sharing normalized by the product of cloneset sizes. Out-of-frame nonproductive sequences were analyzed to study raw recombination free of thymic and clonal selection effects. The public reads were reprocessed in TCRdb via fastp at Q25 and MiXCR, keeping in-frame beta chains. Each CDR3 protein appears once, grouped with its most common genes and DNA. TCRdb's processing, not the authors', yielded these V and J calls. For this sample the table gives 700,000 or so distinct CDR3 sequences, of which over 20% were detected only once. The top ten clones comprise 4% to 5.5% of the sample.

Every donor was a healthy Caucasian. Three pairs of female monozygotic twins, all aged 18 to 29 years, were included in the twin cohort. Peripheral blood mononuclear cells were the source from which RNA for the TCR libraries was isolated. This clonotype was observed at least ten times. The antigen it recognizes is unknown. No much larger clone is present one base from it, and per-base qualities are unavailable. A further study also used this sample, focusing on T cells expressing NK-cell markers. The second study reports: In sorted CD3+CD56+NKG2C+, CD3+CD56+NKG2C- and CD3+CD56-NKG2C+ T-cell subsets from eight or nine donors, TCR beta-chain repertoires were profiled. Among the eight sequenced donors, seven were HCMV-seropositive and one was HCMV-seronegative. In several experiments an anti-gammadeltaTCR antibody was added to restrict sorting to alphabetaTCR-expressing T cells. For roughly six donors, the dominant CD3+CD56+NKG2C+ clonotypes were among the top 10 CD8+ clonotypes and accounted for about 1.0-7.5% of CD8+ T cells. Those dominant clonotypes were again the most abundant among CD3+CD56-NKG2C+ cells in a few donors, at about 25-60.1%. Whether the expanded NKG2C-expressing T cell clones were specific for HCMV antigens remained unclear. All eight donors whose samples were sequenced were randomly selected healthy volunteers, three of them men and five women. A commercial ELISA kit detecting HCMV-specific IgG in serum was used to determine HCMV serostatus. For about six donors, bulk peripheral blood T-cell repertoires were also sequenced from unsorted PBMC. MIGEC was used to demultiplex reads and group reads by UMI, and MiTCR was used to assemble and quantify clonotypes. To remove erroneous sequences, TCR cDNA sequences were retained only when supported by two or more reads. Downstream repertoire analysis used the tcR package, and clonotypes were matched across fractions by CDR3 nucleotide sequence plus V segment. VDJmatch was used to annotate antigen specificity against VDJdb, with one amino acid substitution allowed in CDR3.

This receptor was taken from a woman aged 18-35 years in good health. The rearranged segments are TRBV20-1 and TRBJ2-3; no confident D gene assignment can be made. The source material was PBMCs. CDR3 sequence: CSAKSAITDTQYF. In nucleotides, the sequence is TGCAGTGCTAAGAGCGCGATCACAGATACGCAGTATTTT.